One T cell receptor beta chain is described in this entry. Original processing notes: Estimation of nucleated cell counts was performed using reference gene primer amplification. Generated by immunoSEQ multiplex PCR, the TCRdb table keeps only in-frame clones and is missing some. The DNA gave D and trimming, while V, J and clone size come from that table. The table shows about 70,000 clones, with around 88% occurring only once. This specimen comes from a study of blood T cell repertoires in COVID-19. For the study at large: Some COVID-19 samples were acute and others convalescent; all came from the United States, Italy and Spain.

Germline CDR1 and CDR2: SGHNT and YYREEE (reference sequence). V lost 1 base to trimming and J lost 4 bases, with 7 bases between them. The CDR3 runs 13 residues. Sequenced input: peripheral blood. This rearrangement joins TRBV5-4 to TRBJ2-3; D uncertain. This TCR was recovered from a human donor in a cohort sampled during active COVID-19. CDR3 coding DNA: TGTGCCAGCAGCTTGTCGTCAGCAGATACGCAGTATTTT. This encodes CASSLSSADTQYF.